This T cell receptor beta chain comes out of a study of cytomegalovirus exposure and HLA in healthy donors. A remark on this clone: Its antigen is unknown.

This PCR relied on a set of 60 Vbeta primers and 13 Jbeta primers. The assay was immunoSEQ multiplex PCR, and TCRdb's table has in-frame clones only and misses some. The sample includes about 220,000 clones, 70% to 80% of them seen just once. Study-wide results and caveats: Reported findings show TCR beta sequences accurately forecast HLA-A and HLA-B alleles in most subjects. The likely explanation for a cluster of highly shared sequence variants was sequencing artifact. For presence/absence analyses, sequencing depth was assumed to be roughly uniform across donors.

Healthy donors of bone marrow made up the group. The germline V gene has CDR1 SGHTA and CDR2 FQGTGA. With 2 bases removed from V and 4 bases from J, the gap between germline ends came to 13 bases. There are 15 residues in the CDR3. The sequenced sample consisted of PBMCs. This clonotype originated in a woman in her thirties in good health and CMV-seronegative. V is TRBV7-3 and J is TRBJ2-3; the D gene is possibly TRBD2 (6 bases). CDR3 DNA sequence: TGTGCCAGCAGCTTAGGAGGGCTAAGCGCAGATACGCAGTATTTT. This translates into CASSLGGLSADTQYF.